What follows describes a single TCR beta chain. Its antigen is unknown. There are no base qualities to consult, and no much larger clone falls within one base. CDR1 is given as KGHDR and CDR2 as SFDVKD, both from the germline V gene. The CDR3 spans 14 residues, from the cysteine through the phenylalanine. Only the CDR3 part of the read is kept: 42 bases, read in frame from the first base. V is shortened by 5 bases, J by 0 bases, and the region joining them spans 8 bases. The treatment or condition label here, explained by the study, means: allogeneic hematopoietic cell transplantation with graft depleted of TCRalphabeta T cells and CD19 B cells. The transplant recipients were children given TCRalphabeta/CD19-depleted allogeneic hematopoietic cell grafts. The sample is drawn from a study of T-cell reconstitution after alpha-beta-depleted transplantation in children (dated by TCRdb to about 2016). As for the study more broadly: The study quantitatively tracked T-cell immune reconstitution after TCRalphabeta/CD19-depleted allogeneic hematopoietic cell transplantation in children using TCR repertoire profiling. The full study reports these points: Over the following months the frequencies of hyperexpanded clones went down, and after one year T-cell counts and TCRbeta diversity were mostly credited to newly produced T cells. About two months after transplant, the apparently early recovery of alphabetaT-cell counts reportedly depended on just several hundred clones that had expanded rapidly and came from non-depleted graft cells. The high TCRbeta diversity at day 60 in some patients was ascribed to recipient T cells and intrathymic progenitors that had survived conditioning.

Library preparation was by PCR. The sequencing machine was an Illumina HiSeq 2500. TCR libraries were prepared with molecular barcoding, using unique molecular identifiers to normalize TCRbeta repertoire quantification. The public reads were quality trimmed at Q25 with fastp and then assembled into clones with MiXCR by TCRdb, keeping productive beta chains. Rows matching on CDR3 protein sequence are summarized as one entry with the most common DNA and genes. For this sample the table gives about 980,000 distinct CDR3 sequences, of which roughly 29% were detected only once. The ten largest clones represent over 25% of the sample.

The source material was PBMCs, mostly from graft donor cells, sampled 360 days after TCRalphabeta/CD19-depleted stem cell transplant. This clonotype originated in a boy in the first two years of life who had a stem cell transplant for SCID, so the T cells may come from the graft donor. The rearranged chain carries TRBV24-1 and TRBJ2-3, with no reliable assignment of the D segment. Here is the DNA: TGTGCCACCAGTGGAAGGATTAGCACAGATACGCAGTATTTT. This gives the protein CATSGRISTDTQYF.